This T cell receptor beta chain originates from a study of cytomegalovirus exposure and HLA in healthy donors. Notes on the study in general: Indistinguishable V segments such as TRBV6-2 and TRBV6-3 were excluded. Later on, analysis showed that most CMV-associated TCR beta chains appeared to be HLA-restricted.

This clone came up a few times. Its specificity is not known. The PCR employed 60 Vbeta primers together with 13 Jbeta primers. Sequenced by immunoSEQ multiplex PCR; TCRdb stores in-frame clones only, minus some. Of 60,000 to 90,000 clones in the sample, around two thirds were seen once. In nominal health when sampled, donors likely had unrecorded immune exposures nonetheless. After removal of 0 bases from V and 5 bases from J, the junction contained 1 base not matched to a gene. Germline values: CDR1 SGHKS, CDR2 YYEKEE (reference sequence). There are 15 residues in the CDR3. The sample was PBMCs. The V and J genes are TRBV5-5 and TRBJ1-6; 8 bases map to TRBD1. The TCR originated in a woman aged 45-59 years in good health and CMV-seropositive. This chain's CDR3 is CASSLEGQDNSPLHF. CDR3 bases: TGTGCCAGCAGCTTGGAGGGACAGGATAATTCACCCCTCCACTTT. The entire variable domain, with the rest obtained from reference TRBV5-5 and TRBJ1-6, is as follows: DAGVTQSPTHLIKTRGQQVTLRCSPISGHKSVSWYQQVLGQGPQFIFQYYEKEERGRGNFPDRFSARQFPNYSSELNVNALLLGDSALYLCASSLEGQDNSPLHFGNGTRLTVT.